This is a list of T cell receptor beta chains from one sample in a study of a mutant IDH1 vaccine in newly diagnosed glioma. The table came from immunoSEQ multiplex PCR; TCRdb's copy has only in-frame clones and leaves some out. The sample holds 58,000 or so clones; more than 75% are singletons and the top ten take more than 1.1%. The antigens for these receptors are not known. This material consisted of PBMCs, taken from a glioma patient whose treatment included an IDH1 peptide vaccine. All receptors derive from a middle-aged man with glioma. Each CDR3 is given with its conserved first and last residue. D genes are given only for firm matches. Rows may omit the clone size; those that give it use once, few, many or a size class.

>NA|TRBD2|TRBJ2-3|TRBV6-4
TGTGCCAGCAGTGACTCAGCGGGAGCAGATACGCAGTATTTT
CASSDSAGADTQYF
>once|NA|TRBJ1-5|TRBV6-6
TGTGCCAGCACCCGGGACCATCAGCCCCAGCATTTT
CASTRDHQPQHF
>NA|TRBD2|TRBJ2-5|TRBV7-8
TGTGCCAGCACGAGGCGGGAGGATGCAGAGACCCAGTACTTC
CASTRREDAETQYF
>NA|NA|TRBJ2-7|TRBV5-1
TGCGCCAGCAGCTTCCAGGGATCCTACGAGCAGTACTTC
CASSFQGSYEQYF
>NA|NA|TRBJ2-5|TRBV7-8
TGTGCCAGCAGCTTATTCGGGAGAGAGACCCAGTACTTC
CASSLFGRETQYF
>NA|NA|TRBJ1-1|TRBV7-2
TGTGCCAGCAGCTTAGCGACCCAGAACAGGAACACTGAAGCTTTCTTT
CASSLATQNRNTEAFF
>once|NA|TRBJ2-7|TRBV10-3
TGTGCCATCAGTGATTATCGGGACACCCCGTACGAGCAGTACTTC
CAISDYRDTPYEQYF
>NA|NA|TRBJ1-5|TRBV6-1
TGTGCCAGCAGTGGTATGGTTCCCCAGCATTTT
CASSGMVPQHF
>NA|TRBD2|TRBJ2-1|TRBV7-9
TGTGCCAGCAGCTTAAGGCGCGGGAGACGGGATGAGCAGTTCTTC
CASSLRRGRRDEQFF
>NA|NA|TRBJ2-1|TRBV6-5
TGTGCCAGCAGCGACTACTCCTACAATGAGCAGTTCTTC
CASSDYSYNEQFF
>NA|NA|TRBJ2-7|TRBV7-9
TGTGCCAGCAGCCAGGGGAGCGTGGGCTCCTACGAGCAGTACTTC
CASSQGSVGSYEQYF
>NA|NA|TRBJ1-1|TRBV11-2
TGTGCCAGCAGCTTAAACAGAAACACTGAAGCTTTCTTT
CASSLNRNTEAFF
>NA|TRBD2|TRBJ2-1|TRBV7-9
TGTGCCAGCAGCTTTCTTCCAGGCGGGAGGCCCAACGAGCAGTTCTTC
CASSFLPGGRPNEQFF
>NA|NA|TRBJ1-4|TRBV27
TGTGCCAGCAGTTTAGTCTTAGGCGAAAAACTGTTTTTT
CASSLVLGEKLFF
>NA|NA|TRBJ2-2|TRBV10-3
TGTGCCATCAGTGAAAACGGGGAGAACACCGGGGAGCTGTTTTTT
CAISENGENTGELFF
>NA|TRBD1|TRBJ2-1|TRBV5-1
TGCGCCAGCAGCTCCGGGACAGCTATCGGGAATGAGCAGTTCTTC
CASSSGTAIGNEQFF
>NA|NA|TRBJ2-3|TRBV9
TGTGCCAGCAGCGTAGGAACGGGAGTCATTGCAGATACGCAGTATTTT
CASSVGTGVIADTQYF
>NA|TRBD2|TRBJ2-1|TRBV4-2
TGTGCCAGCAGCCAAGATTGGGAGGGATCCTACAATGAGCAGTTCTTC
CASSQDWEGSYNEQFF
>NA|NA|TRBJ1-2|TRBV27
TGTGCCAGCAGTTTAGGAGCTAACTATGGCTACACCTTC
CASSLGANYGYTF
>NA|NA|TRBJ2-5|TRBV27
TGTGCCAGCAGTTTATCCTGGGAAGAGACCCAGTACTTC
CASSLSWEETQYF
>NA|NA|TRBJ2-7|TRBV27
TGTGCCAGCAGGGGTCCGGGCCTTCACGAGCAGTACTTC
CASRGPGLHEQYF
>NA|NA|TRBJ1-5|TRBV19
TGTGCCAGTAGTATGTGGGGGGCCCATCAGCCCCAGCATTTT
CASSMWGAHQPQHF
>NA|NA|TRBJ1-1|TRBV7-3
TGTGCCAGCAGCTTAACGGAGGGAGGGAACACTGAAGCTTTCTTT
CASSLTEGGNTEAFF
>once|NA|TRBJ2-4|TRBV2
TGTGCCAGCAGAACGGAGGGGACGGAAAACATTCAGTACTTC
CASRTEGTENIQYF
>NA|TRBD2|TRBJ2-2|TRBV9
TGTGCCAGCAGCGTGAGCGGGACTACCGGGGAGCTGTTTTTT
CASSVSGTTGELFF
>few|NA|TRBJ1-1|TRBV28
TGTGCCAGCAGTTTGATTAGGGGCAACACTGAAGCTTTCTTT
CASSLIRGNTEAFF
>NA|NA|TRBJ1-2|TRBV12-5
TGTGCTAGTGGTTACGACAGCTATGGCTACACCTTC
CASGYDSYGYTF
>NA|NA|TRBJ2-4|TRBV14
TGTGCCAGCAGCCGCACATCGTCTAGGGCCAAAAACATTCAGTACTTC
CASSRTSSRAKNIQYF
>NA|NA|TRBJ2-2|TRBV10-3
TGTGCCATCAGTGAGTCAGGGGGAACCAACACCGGGGAGCTGTTTTTT
CAISESGGTNTGELFF
>NA|NA|TRBJ2-3|TRBV6-5
TGTGCCAGCAGGGCCCCGGGGGGCGGAGATACGCAGTATTTT
CASRAPGGGDTQYF
>once|TRBD2|TRBJ2-7|TRBV27
TGTGCCAGCAGTTTAGCACTAGCGGGAGCTTACGAGCAGTACTTC
CASSLALAGAYEQYF
>NA|NA|TRBJ1-5|TRBV7-2
TGTGCCAGCAGCTCCACCCCCAATCAGCCCCAGCATTTT
CASSSTPNQPQHF
>NA|TRBD2|TRBJ2-1|TRBV4-2
TGTGCCAGCAGTGAGTTGTCGGCGACTAGCGGTTACAATGAGCAGTTCTTC
CASSELSATSGYNEQFF
>NA|TRBD1|TRBJ2-7|TRBV7-6
TGTGCCAGCAGCTTAGGGACAGGAGCCTATTCTTACGAGCAGTACTTC
CASSLGTGAYSYEQYF
>once|NA|TRBJ1-3|TRBV7-9
TGTGCCAGCAGCTTAAACCCTGGAAACACCATATATTTT
CASSLNPGNTIYF
>NA|TRBD1|TRBJ1-4|TRBV18
TGTGCCAGCTCACTGATTCGACAGGGGGGGAGTGAAAAACTGTTTTTT
CASSLIRQGGSEKLFF
>few|NA|TRBJ1-4|TRBV5-1
TGCGCCAGCAGCTTGGTAGCGGGGGGTCCGTACGAAAAACTGTTTTTT
CASSLVAGGPYEKLFF
>NA|TRBD1|TRBJ1-5|TRBV6-5
TGTGCCAGCAGTAAAACAGGGGCAGGGGATCAGCCCCAGCATTTT
CASSKTGAGDQPQHF
>few|NA|TRBJ2-2|TRBV5-1
TGCGCCAGCAGCTCGCGACAGGATCTCACGGGGGAGCTGTTTTTT
CASSSRQDLTGELFF
>NA|NA|TRBJ1-2|TRBV9
TGTGCCAGCAGCGCCTCAATCAGGCGGGACTCTCGCTATGGCTACACCTTC
CASSASIRRDSRYGYTF
>NA|NA|TRBJ1-3|TRBV6-1
TGTGCCAGCAGCCCCGGACGAAGCTCTGGAAACACCATATATTTT
CASSPGRSSGNTIYF
>NA|NA|TRBJ2-7|TRBV20-1
TGCAGTGCTAGAGTCAAACGGGACCAGAAATTC
CSARVKRDQKF
>NA|NA|TRBJ2-1|TRBV27
TGTGCCAGCAGTTTAAGGGTCCTAGGCGAGCAGTTCTTC
CASSLRVLGEQFF
>NA|TRBD2|TRBJ2-7|TRBV28
TGTGCCAGCAGAAATAGCGGGAGGCCCTACGAGCAGTACTTC
CASRNSGRPYEQYF
>NA|NA|TRBJ2-7|TRBV10-3
TGTGCCATCAGTGAACCTGAACTAGCACCCTACGAGCAGTACTTC
CAISEPELAPYEQYF